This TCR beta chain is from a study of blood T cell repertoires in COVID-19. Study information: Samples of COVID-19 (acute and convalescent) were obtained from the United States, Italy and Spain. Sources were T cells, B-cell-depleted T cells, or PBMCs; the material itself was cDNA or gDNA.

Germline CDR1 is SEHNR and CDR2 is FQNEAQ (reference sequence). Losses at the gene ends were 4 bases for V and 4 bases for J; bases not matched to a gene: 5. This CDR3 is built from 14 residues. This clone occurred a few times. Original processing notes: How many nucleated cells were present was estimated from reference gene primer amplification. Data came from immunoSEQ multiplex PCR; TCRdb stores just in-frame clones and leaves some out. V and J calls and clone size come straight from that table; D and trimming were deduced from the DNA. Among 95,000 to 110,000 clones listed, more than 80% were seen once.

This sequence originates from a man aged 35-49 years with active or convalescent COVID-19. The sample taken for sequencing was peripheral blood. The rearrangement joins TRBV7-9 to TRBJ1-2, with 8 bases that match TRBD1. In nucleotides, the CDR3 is TGTGCCAGCAGCTCAGAGGGACAGGTCTATGGCTACACCTTC. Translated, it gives CASSSEGQVYGYTF.